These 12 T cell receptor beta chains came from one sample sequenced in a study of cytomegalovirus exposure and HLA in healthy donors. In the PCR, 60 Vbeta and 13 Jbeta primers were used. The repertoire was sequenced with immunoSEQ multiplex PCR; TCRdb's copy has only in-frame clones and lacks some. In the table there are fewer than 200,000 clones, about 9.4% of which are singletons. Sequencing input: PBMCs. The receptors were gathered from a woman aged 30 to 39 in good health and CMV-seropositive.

CDR3 DNA: TGTGCCAGTAGTTGGACAGGGGAGTACGAGCAGTACTTC. This codes for CASSWTGEYEQYF. The chain combines TRBV19 with TRBJ2-7, with 9 nucleotides matching TRBD1. Per germline, CDR1 LNHDA and CDR2 SQIVND (reference sequence). V shed 5 bases and J 4 bases; nucleotides not matched to a gene: 3. There are 13 residues in the CDR3. Supplemented by reference TRBV19 and TRBJ2-7, the full variable domain reads DGGITQSPKYLFRKEGQNVTLSCEQNLNHDAMYWYRQDPGQGLRLIYYSQIVNDFQKGDIAEGYSVSREKKESFPLTVTSAQKNPTAFYLCASSWTGEYEQYFGPGTRLTVT.

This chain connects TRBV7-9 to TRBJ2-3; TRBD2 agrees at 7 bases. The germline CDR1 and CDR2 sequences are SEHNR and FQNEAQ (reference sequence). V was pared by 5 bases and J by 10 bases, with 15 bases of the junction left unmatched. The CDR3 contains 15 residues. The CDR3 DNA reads TGTGCCAGCAGCCCCCCGAGCGGGAAGTCGGATGCGCAGTATTTT. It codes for CASSPPSGKSDAQYF.

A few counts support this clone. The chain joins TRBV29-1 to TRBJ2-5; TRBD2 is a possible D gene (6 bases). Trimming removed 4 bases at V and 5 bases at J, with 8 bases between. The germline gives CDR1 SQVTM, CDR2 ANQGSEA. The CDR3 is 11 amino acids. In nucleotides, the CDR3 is TGCAGCGTTGGGGACTGGGAGACCCAGTACTTC. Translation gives CSVGDWETQYF.

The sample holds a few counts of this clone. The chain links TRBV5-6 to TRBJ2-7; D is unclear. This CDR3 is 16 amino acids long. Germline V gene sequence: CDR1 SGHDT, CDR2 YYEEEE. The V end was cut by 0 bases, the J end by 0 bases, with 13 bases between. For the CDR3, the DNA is TGTGCCAGCAGCTTGGCAGGTGCCGTCCTCTCCTACGAGCAGTACTTC. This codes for CASSLAGAVLSYEQYF.

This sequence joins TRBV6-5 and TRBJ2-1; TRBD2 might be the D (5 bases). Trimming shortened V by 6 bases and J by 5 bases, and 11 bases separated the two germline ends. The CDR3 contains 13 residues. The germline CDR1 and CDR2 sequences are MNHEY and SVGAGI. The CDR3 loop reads CASRSLADNEQFF. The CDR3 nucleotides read TGTGCCAGCAGATCCCTAGCAGACAATGAGCAGTTCTTC.

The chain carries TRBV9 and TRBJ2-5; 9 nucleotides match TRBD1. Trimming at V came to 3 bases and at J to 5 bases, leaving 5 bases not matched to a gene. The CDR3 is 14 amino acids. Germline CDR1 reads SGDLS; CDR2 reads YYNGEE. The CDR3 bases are TGTGCCAGCAGCGCCCGGGACAGGGTGGAGACCCAGTACTTC. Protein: CASSARDRVETQYF.

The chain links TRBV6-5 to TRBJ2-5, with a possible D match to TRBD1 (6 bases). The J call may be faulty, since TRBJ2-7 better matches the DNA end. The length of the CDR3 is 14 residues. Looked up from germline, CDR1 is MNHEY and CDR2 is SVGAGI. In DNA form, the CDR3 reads TGTGCCAGCAGCCCAGGGGACCTAATGGACGAGCAGTACTTC. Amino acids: CASSPGDLMDEQYF.

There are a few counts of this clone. CDR3 DNA sequence: TGTGCCAGCAGCTCCCAAGGGGGAACCTATGGCTACACCTTC. Amino acids: CASSSQGGTYGYTF. The rearrangement joins TRBV11-3 to TRBJ1-2, with D perhaps matching TRBD1 (6 bases). The CDR3 is made up of 14 amino acids. Germline CDR1 and CDR2: SGHNT and YENEEA. V dropped 4 bases and J dropped 4 bases, with 13 bases sitting between them.

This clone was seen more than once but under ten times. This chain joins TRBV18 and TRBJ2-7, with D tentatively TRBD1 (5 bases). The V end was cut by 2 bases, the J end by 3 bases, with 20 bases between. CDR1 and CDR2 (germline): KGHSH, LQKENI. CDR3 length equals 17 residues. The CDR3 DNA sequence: TGTGCCAGCTCACCATCCAGGGCCAGTGGACCCTACTACGAGCAGTACTTC. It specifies CASSPSRASGPYYEQYF.

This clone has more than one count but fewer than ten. CDR3 loop: CASSLGFGTSGRWNEQFF. In nucleotides, the CDR3 is TGTGCCAGCAGTTTAGGGTTCGGGACTAGCGGGAGGTGGAATGAGCAGTTCTTC. The chain carries TRBV27 and TRBJ2-1; TRBD2 matches at 15 bases. V shed 2 bases, J shed 7 bases, and the junction held 9 bases outside the gene matches. Per germline, CDR1 MNHEY and CDR2 SMNVEV (reference sequence). The CDR3 is 18 amino acids.

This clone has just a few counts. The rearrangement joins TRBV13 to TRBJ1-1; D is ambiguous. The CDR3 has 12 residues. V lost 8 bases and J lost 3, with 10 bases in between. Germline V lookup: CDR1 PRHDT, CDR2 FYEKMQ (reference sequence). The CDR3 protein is CASRVGYTEAFF. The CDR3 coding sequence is TGTGCCAGCCGAGTGGGCTACACTGAAGCTTTCTTT.

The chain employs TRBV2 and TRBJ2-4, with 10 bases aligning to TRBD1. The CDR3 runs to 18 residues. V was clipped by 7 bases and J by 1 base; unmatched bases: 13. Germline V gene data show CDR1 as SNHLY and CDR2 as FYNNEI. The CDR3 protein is CASKRTGGSFGAKNIQYF. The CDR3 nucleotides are TGTGCCAGCAAAAGGACAGGGGGTTCCTTCGGGGCCAAAAACATTCAGTACTTC.